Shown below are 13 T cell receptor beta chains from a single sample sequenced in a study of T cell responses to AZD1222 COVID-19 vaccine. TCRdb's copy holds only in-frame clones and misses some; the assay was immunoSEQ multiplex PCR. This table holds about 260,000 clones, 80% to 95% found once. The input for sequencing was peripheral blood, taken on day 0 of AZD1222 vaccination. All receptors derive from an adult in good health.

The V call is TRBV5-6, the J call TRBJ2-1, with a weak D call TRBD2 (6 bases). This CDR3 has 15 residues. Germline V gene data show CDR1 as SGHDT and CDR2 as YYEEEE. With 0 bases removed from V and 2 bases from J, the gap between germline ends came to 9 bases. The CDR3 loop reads CASSLVAATYNEQFF. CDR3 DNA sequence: TGTGCCAGCAGCTTGGTAGCGGCCACCTACAATGAGCAGTTCTTC.

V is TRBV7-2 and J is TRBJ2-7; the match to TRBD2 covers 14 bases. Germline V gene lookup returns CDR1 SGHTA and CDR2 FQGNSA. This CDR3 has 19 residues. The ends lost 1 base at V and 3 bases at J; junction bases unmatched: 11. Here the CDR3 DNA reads TGTGCCAGCAGCTTAGACAGGTGGGGACTAGCGGGGGCTAACTACGAGCAGTACTTC. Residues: CASSLDRWGLAGANYEQYF.

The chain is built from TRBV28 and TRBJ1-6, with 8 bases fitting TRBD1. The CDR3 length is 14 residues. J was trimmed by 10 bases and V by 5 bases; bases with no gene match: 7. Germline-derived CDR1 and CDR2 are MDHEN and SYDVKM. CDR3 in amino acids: CASSPGQGRSPLHF. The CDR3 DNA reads TGTGCCAGCAGTCCCGGACAGGGTAGATCACCCCTCCACTTT.

CDR3 sequence reads: CASSQGTKRSYEQYF. CDR3 DNA sequence: TGTGCCAGCAGCCAAGGGACAAAACGTTCCTACGAGCAGTACTTC. The chain recombines TRBV4-2 with TRBJ2-7; a weak D match, TRBD1 (5 bases). CDR3 size: 15 residues. Germline V gene sequence: CDR1 LGHNA, CDR2 YNFKEQ. V was cut by 1 base and J by 1 base, with 11 bases left in between.

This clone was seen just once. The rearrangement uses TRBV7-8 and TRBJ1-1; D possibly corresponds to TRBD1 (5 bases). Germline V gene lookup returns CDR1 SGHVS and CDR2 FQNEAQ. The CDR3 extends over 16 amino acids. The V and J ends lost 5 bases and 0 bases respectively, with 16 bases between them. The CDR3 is CASSNKRGAMNTEAFF. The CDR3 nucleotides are TGTGCCAGCAGCAATAAAAGGGGAGCCATGAACACTGAAGCTTTCTTT.

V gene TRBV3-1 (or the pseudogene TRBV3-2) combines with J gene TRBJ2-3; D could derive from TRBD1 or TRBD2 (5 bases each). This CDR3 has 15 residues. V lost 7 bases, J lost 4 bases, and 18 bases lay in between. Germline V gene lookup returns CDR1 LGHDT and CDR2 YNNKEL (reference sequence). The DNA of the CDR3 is TGTGCCAGCAATCGGAGAGGTGGGGGAGCAGATACGCAGTATTTT. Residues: CASNRRGGGADTQYF.

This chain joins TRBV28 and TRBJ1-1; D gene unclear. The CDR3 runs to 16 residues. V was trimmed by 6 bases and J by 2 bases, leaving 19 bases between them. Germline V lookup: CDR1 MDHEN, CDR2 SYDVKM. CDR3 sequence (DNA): TGTGCCAGCAGCCTCCCCCTGGGCCGTGAAAACACTGAAGCTTTCTTT. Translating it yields CASSLPLGRENTEAFF.

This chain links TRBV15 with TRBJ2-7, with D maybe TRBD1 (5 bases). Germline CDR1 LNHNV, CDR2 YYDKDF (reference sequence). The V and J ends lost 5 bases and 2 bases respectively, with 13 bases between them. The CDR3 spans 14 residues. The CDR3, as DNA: TGTGCCACCAGCTATATCGACAGCGCCTACGAGCAGTACTTC. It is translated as CATSYIDSAYEQYF. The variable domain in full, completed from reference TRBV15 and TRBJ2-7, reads DAMVIQNPRYQVTQFGKPVTLSCSQTLNHNVMYWYQQKSSQAPKLLFHYYDKDFNNEADTPDNFQSRRPNTSFCFLDIRSPGLGDTAMYLCATSYIDSAYEQYFGPGTRLTVT.

CDR3 coding DNA: TGTGCCAGCAGTGAAGAGGTTCCTGGAGCTTTCTTT. Translating gives CASSEEVPGAFF. The gene calls are TRBV2 and TRBJ1-1; D remains ambiguous. Germline CDR1 and CDR2: SNHLY and FYNNEI. The CDR3 runs 12 residues. Deletions cut 1 base from V and 10 bases from J, with 10 bases between.

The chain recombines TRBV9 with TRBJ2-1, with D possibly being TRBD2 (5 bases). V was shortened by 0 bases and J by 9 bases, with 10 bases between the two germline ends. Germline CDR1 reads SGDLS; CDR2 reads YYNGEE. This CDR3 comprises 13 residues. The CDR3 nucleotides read TGTGCCAGCAGCGTAGAAGGTGCGGGTGAGCAGTTCTTC. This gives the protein CASSVEGAGEQFF.

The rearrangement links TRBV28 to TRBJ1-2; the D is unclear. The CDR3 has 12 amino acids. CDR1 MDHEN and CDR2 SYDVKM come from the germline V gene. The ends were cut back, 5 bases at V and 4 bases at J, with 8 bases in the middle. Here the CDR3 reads CASSPRFYGYTF. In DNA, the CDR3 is TGTGCCAGCAGTCCCAGGTTCTATGGCTACACCTTC.

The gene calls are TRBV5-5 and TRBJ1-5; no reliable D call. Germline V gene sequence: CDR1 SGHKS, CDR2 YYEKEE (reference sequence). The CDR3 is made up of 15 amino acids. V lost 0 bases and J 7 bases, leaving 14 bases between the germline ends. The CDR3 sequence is CASSLGSGSAQPQHF. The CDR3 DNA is TGTGCCAGCAGCTTGGGATCCGGGAGCGCGCAGCCCCAGCATTTT.

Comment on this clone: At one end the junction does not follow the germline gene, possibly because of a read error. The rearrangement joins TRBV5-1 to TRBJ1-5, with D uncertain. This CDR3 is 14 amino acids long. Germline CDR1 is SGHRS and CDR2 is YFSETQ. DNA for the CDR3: TGCGCCAGCGGCTTGAACAGTTTAAATCAGCCCCAGCATTTT. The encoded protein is CASGLNSLNQPQHF.